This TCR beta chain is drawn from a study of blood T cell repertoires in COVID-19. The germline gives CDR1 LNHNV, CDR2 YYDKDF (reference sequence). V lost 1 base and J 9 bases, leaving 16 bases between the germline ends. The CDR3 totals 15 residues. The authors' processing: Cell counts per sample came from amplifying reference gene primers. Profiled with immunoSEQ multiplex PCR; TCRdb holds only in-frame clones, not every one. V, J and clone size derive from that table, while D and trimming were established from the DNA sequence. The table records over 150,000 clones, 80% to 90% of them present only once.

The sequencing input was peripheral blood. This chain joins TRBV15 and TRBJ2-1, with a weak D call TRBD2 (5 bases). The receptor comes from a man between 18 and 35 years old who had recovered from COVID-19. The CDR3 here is CATSRGLGYGSEQFF. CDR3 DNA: TGTGCCACCAGCAGAGGTCTTGGGTATGGGAGTGAGCAGTTCTTC.